The sequence of this T cell receptor (beta chain) was determined in a study of T cell responses to AZD1222 COVID-19 vaccine. Profiling relied on immunoSEQ multiplex PCR, and the TCRdb table lists in-frame clones only, not all of them. The sample records about 160,000 clones, about 93% being singletons. This sequence originates from an adult in good health. This sample comprised peripheral blood, obtained on day 0 of AZD1222 vaccination.

The chain's CDR3 is CASSYSTGSETQYF. The CDR3 DNA sequence: TGTGCCAGCAGTTACTCGACAGGGAGCGAGACCCAGTACTTC. The chain joins TRBV6-5 to TRBJ2-5, with 7 bases aligning to TRBD1. Per the germline V gene, CDR1 is MNHEY and CDR2 is SVGAGI. The CDR3 is 14 residues long. Trimming at V came to 0 bases and at J to 5 bases, leaving 3 bases not matched to a gene.